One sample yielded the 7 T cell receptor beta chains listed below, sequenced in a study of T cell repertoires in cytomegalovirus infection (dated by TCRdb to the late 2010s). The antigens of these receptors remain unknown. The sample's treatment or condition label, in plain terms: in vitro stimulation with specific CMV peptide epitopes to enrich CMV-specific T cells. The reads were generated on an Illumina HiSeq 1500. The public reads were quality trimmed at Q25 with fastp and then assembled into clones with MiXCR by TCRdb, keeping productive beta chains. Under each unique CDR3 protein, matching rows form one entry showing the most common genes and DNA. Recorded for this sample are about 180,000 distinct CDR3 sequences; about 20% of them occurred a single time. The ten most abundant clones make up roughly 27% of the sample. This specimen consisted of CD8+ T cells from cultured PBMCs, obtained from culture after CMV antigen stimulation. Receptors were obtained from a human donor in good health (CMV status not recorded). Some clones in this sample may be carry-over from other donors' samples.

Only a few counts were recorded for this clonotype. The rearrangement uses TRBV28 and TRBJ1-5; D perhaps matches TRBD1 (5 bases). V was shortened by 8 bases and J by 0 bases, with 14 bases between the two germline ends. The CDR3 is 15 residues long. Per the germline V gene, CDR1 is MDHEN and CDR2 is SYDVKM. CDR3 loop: CASLSGLYSNQPQHF. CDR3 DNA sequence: TGTGCCAGCCTTTCGGGACTTTATAGCAATCAGCCCCAGCATTTT.

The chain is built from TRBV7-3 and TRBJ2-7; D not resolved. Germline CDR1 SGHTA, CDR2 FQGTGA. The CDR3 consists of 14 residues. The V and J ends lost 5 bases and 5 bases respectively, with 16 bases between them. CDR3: CASSLTKAHHEQYF. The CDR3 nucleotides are TGTGCCAGCAGCCTCACTAAGGCACACCACGAGCAGTACTTC.

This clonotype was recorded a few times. As DNA, the CDR3 is TGTGCCAGCAGACCCACAGGGATTGAGCAGTTCTTC. Its translation: CASRPTGIEQFF. The chain combines TRBV7-9 with TRBJ2-1, with D perhaps TRBD1 (6 bases). In germline, CDR1 is SEHNR, CDR2 FQNEAQ (reference sequence). The CDR3 runs 12 residues. Trimming shortened V by 6 bases and J by 9 bases, and 12 bases separated the two germline ends. The full variable domain, in which reference TRBV7-9 and TRBJ2-1 provide the parts outside the CDR3, is DTGVSQNPRHKITKRGQNVTFRCDPISEHNRLYWYRQTLGQGPEFLTYFQNEAQLEKSRLLSDRFSAERPKGSFSTLEIQRTEQGDSAMYLCASRPTGIEQFFGPGTRLTVL.

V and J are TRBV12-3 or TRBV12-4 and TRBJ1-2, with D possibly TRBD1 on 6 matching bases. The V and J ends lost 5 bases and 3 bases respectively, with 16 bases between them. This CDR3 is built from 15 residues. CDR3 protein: CASSPAGGGYYGYTF. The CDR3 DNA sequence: TGTGCCAGCAGTCCCGCCGGAGGGGGATACTATGGCTACACCTTC.

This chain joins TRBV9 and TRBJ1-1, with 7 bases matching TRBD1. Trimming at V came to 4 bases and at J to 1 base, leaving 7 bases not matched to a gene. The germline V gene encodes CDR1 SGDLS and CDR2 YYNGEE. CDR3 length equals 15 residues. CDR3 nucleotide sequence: TGTGCCAGCAGCCCAAAGGGACAGTCGAACACTGAAGCTTTCTTT. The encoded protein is CASSPKGQSNTEAFF. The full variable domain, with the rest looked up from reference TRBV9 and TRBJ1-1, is DSGVTQTPKHLITATGQRVTLRCSPRSGDLSVYWYQQSLDQGLQFLIQYYNGEERAKGNILERFSAQQFPDLHSELNLSSLELGDSALYFCASSPKGQSNTEAFFGQGTRLTVV.

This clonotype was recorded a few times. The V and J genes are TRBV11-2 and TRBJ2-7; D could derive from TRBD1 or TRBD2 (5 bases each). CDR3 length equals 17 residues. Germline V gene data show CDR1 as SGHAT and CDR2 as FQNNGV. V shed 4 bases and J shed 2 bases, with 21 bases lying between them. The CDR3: CASSSLGEGTDPYEQYF. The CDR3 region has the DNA TGTGCCAGCAGCTCTCTGGGTGAGGGGACCGATCCCTACGAGCAGTACTTC.

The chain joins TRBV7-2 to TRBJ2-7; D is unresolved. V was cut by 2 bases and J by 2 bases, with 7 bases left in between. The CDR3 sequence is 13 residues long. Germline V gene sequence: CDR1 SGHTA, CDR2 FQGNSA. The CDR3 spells CASSLTPTYEQYF. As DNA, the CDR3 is TGTGCCAGCAGCTTAACGCCTACCTACGAGCAGTACTTC.